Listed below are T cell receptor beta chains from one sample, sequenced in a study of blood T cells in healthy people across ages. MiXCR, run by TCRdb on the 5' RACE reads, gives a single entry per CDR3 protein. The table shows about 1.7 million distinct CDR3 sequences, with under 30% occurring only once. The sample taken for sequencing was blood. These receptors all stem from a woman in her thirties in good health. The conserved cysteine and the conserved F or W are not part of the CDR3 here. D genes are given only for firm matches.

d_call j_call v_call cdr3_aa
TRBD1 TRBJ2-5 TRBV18 ASSRRDRGTETQY
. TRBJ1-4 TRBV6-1 ASSEHGGRGNEKLF
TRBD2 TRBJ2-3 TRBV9 ASSALSRGSGGTDTQY
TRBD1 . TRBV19 ASNRTGGSREQY
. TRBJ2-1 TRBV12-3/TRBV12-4 ASTLDYNNEQF
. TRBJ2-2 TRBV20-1 RARTTNTGELF
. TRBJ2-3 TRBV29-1 SVALQVTDTQY
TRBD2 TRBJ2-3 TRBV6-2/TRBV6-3 ASSRFPGLAGVDTQY
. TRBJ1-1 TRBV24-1 ATSDTGRNEAF
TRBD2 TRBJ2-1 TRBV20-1 SASRKAGGYNEQF
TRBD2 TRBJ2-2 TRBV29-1 SGAGGLAGNTGELF
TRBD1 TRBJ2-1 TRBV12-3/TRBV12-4 ASSKGQGYYNEQF
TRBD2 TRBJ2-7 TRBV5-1 ASSLAVGGFGAGGYTYEQY
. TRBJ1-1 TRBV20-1 SARDLLQGDTEAF
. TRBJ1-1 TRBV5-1 ASSLGVDGLNTEAF
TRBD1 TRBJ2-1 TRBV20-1 SAPGQGGNGQF
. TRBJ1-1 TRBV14 ASSQVSGMNTEAF
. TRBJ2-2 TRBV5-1 ASSPTLDSGELF
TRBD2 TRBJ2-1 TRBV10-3 AINGRSYNEQF
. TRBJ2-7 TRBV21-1 AGPGQAIYEQY
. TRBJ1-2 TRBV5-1 ASSSEGGLDYGYT
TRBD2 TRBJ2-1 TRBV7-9 ASSPLAGGTYNEQF
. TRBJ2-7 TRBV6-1 ASSEYGGGLLAYEQY
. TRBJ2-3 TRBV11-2 ASSSQERDTQY